Below are 13 T cell receptor beta chains sequenced from a single sample in a study of cytomegalovirus exposure and HLA in healthy donors. Amplification used 60 Vbeta primers and 13 Jbeta primers. Measured with immunoSEQ multiplex PCR; TCRdb has only the in-frame clones, and not every one. The sample holds around 130,000 clones, over 8.5% seen once. The specimen was PBMCs. Receptors were obtained from a woman between 40 and 50 years old in good health and CMV-seropositive.

This clone was detected only a few times. The CDR3 bases are TGTGCCTGGATCCTCCGGGACAGACATGGCTACACCTTC. Protein: CAWILRDRHGYTF. The V call is TRBV30, the J call TRBJ1-2; 7 bases line up with TRBD1. CDR1 GTSNPN and CDR2 SVGIG come from the germline V gene (reference sequence). V trimming: 4 bases; J trimming: 6 bases; junction bases outside the gene matches: 8. The CDR3 totals 13 residues.

The gene calls are TRBV7-9 and TRBJ2-2; D may be TRBD1 (6 bases). Trimming cost V 4 bases and J 0 bases, with 12 bases left between them. The germline gives CDR1 SEHNR, CDR2 FQNEAQ (reference sequence). The CDR3 covers 16 residues. CDR3 DNA sequence: TGTGCCAGCAGCTCCTGGACAGACGCGAACACCGGGGAGCTGTTTTTT. Translated, it gives CASSSWTDANTGELFF.

This clone was counted many times. The V gene is TRBV28, the J gene TRBJ2-7; no clear D. The CDR3 length is 13 residues. V lost 5 bases and J lost 2, with 10 bases in between. The germline V gene has CDR1 MDHEN and CDR2 SYDVKM. CDR3 sequence: CASSPGSAYEQYF. The DNA of the CDR3 is TGTGCCAGCAGTCCAGGATCGGCCTACGAGCAGTACTTC.

J is TRBJ2-1 and V is TRBV7-9, with 9 nucleotides matching TRBD2. CDR3 size: 12 residues. Germline V gene lookup returns CDR1 SEHNR and CDR2 FQNEAQ (reference sequence). Trimming at V came to 8 bases and at J to 7 bases, leaving 3 bases not matched to a gene. CDR3 bases: TGTGCCAGCCAGCGGGGGGAGAATGAGCAGTTCTTC. Translated, it gives CASQRGENEQFF.

V and J are TRBV19 and TRBJ2-1, with D maybe TRBD2 (5 bases). Per the germline V gene, CDR1 is LNHDA and CDR2 is SQIVND (reference sequence). V was shortened by 8 bases and J by 2 bases, with 19 bases between the two germline ends. The CDR3 has 16 amino acids. CDR3 sequence: CASRTRLQTPYNEQFF. DNA of the CDR3: TGTGCCAGTCGGACTCGACTACAAACGCCCTACAATGAGCAGTTCTTC.

This clone was counted a few times. The V and J genes are TRBV7-9 and TRBJ2-5; the match to TRBD1 covers 11 bases. CDR3 length: 14 residues. CDR1 SEHNR and CDR2 FQNEAQ come from the germline V gene (reference sequence). V dropped 5 bases and J dropped 5; count of bases not matched to a gene: 4. The CDR3 here is CASSQDRGRETQYF. CDR3 coding DNA: TGTGCCAGCAGCCAGGACAGGGGGCGGGAGACCCAGTACTTC.

The table lists this clone with a few counts. The CDR3 loop reads CASSSQAGARTDTQYF. The CDR3 DNA reads TGTGCCAGCAGCTCGCAAGCGGGGGCGCGCACAGATACGCAGTATTTT. The genes are TRBV7-9 and TRBJ2-3; 8 bases match TRBD2. CDR1 and CDR2 from the germline V gene are SEHNR and FQNEAQ (reference sequence). The J segment lost 1 base and the V segment lost 4 bases, leaving 7 bases of the junction unmatched. The CDR3 contains 16 residues. Combining the CDR3 with reference TRBV7-9 and TRBJ2-3 gives the whole variable domain DTGVSQNPRHKITKRGQNVTFRCDPISEHNRLYWYRQTLGQGPEFLTYFQNEAQLEKSRLLSDRFSAERPKGSFSTLEIQRTEQGDSAMYLCASSSQAGARTDTQYFGPGTRLTVL.

This clone was found a few times. The chain is built from TRBV7-2 and TRBJ1-5, with 7 positions matching TRBD1. This CDR3 has 13 residues. J lost 7 bases, V lost 5 bases, and 5 bases had no gene match. Germline CDR1 is SGHTA and CDR2 is FQGNSA. For the CDR3, the DNA is TGTGCCAGCAGCAAGGACAGGATACAGCCCCAGCATTTT. Amino acids: CASSKDRIQPQHF.

The chain employs TRBV9 and TRBJ1-1; 9 bases match TRBD1. The CDR3 length is 14 residues. Trimming took 4 bases from V and 5 from J; bases not matched to a gene: 6. Germline V lookup: CDR1 SGDLS, CDR2 YYNGEE. The CDR3 loop reads CASSPGQGRTEAFF. In nucleotides, the CDR3 is TGTGCCAGCAGCCCGGGACAGGGTAGGACTGAAGCTTTCTTT.

This clone was counted a few times. The chain recombines TRBV5-6 with TRBJ2-1, with 9 bases lining up with TRBD1. CDR3 length: 12 amino acids. The V gene end was trimmed by 3 bases and the J gene end by 8 bases; junction bases not matched to a gene: 0. Germline loops: CDR1 SGHDT, CDR2 YYEEEE. The CDR3 loop reads CASSWDRDEQFF. In DNA form, the CDR3 reads TGTGCCAGCAGCTGGGACAGGGATGAGCAGTTCTTC.

The V gene is TRBV5-6, the J gene TRBJ2-3; 8 nucleotides match TRBD1. V shed 3 bases and J 3 bases; nucleotides not matched to a gene: 12. From germline, CDR1 is SGHDT and CDR2 YYEEEE. The length of the CDR3 is 17 residues. CDR3 nucleotide sequence: TGTGCCAGCAGCTACCTTGGACAGGGTGGTGGGACAGATACGCAGTATTTT. Protein product: CASSYLGQGGGTDTQYF.

The sample holds a few counts of this clone. The chain is built from TRBV6-4 and TRBJ2-1, with D possibly matching TRBD1 (5 bases). This CDR3 is 14 amino acids long. V was shortened by 4 bases and J by 5 bases, with 12 bases between the two germline ends. Germline V gene lookup returns CDR1 MRHNA and CDR2 SNTAGT. This CDR3 reads CASSGRVFNNEQFF. In DNA, the CDR3 is TGTGCCAGCAGTGGCAGGGTGTTCAACAATGAGCAGTTCTTC.

The chain links TRBV5-1 to TRBJ1-2; 8 nucleotides align to TRBD1. Germline lookup yields CDR1 SGHRS and CDR2 YFSETQ. Trimming cost V 0 bases and J 8 bases; bases outside gene matches: 9. The CDR3 runs to 15 residues. The CDR3 spells CASSLAVAGGEGYTF. CDR3 coding DNA: TGCGCCAGCAGCTTGGCGGTGGCAGGGGGCGAGGGCTACACCTTC.